This T cell receptor (beta chain) was profiled in a study of blood T cell repertoires in COVID-19. In the study overall: The analysed material was cDNA or gDNA that came from T cells, B-cell-depleted T cells, or PBMCs.

Germline V gene data show CDR1 as SEHNR and CDR2 as FQNEAQ (reference sequence). V dropped 5 bases and J dropped 9 bases, with 13 bases sitting between them. The CDR3 runs to 12 residues. Original methodology: Amplification of reference gene primers provided the estimated nucleated cell counts. Using immunoSEQ multiplex PCR, the repertoire was profiled, and TCRdb retains in-frame clones only, with some absent. V and J calls and clone size are as listed in that table; D and trimming were resolved from the DNA. The sample holds some 67,000 clones, roughly 79% seen once. Sequenced sample: peripheral blood. The TCR was taken from a woman aged 55-70 years with acute or convalescent COVID-19. V is TRBV7-9 and J is TRBJ2-5; D perhaps matches TRBD2 (5 bases). The CDR3 nucleotides read TGTGCCAGCAGCCCGGACTCCCCGGCCCAGTACTTC. Translating gives CASSPDSPAQYF.